The 26 T cell receptor beta chains given below trace back to one sample, sequenced in a study of blood T cell repertoires in COVID-19. Data came from immunoSEQ multiplex PCR; TCRdb stores just in-frame clones and leaves some out. The table has approximately 58,000 clones, 80% to 90% seen once. The sequenced material came from peripheral blood. The receptor source for this set is a man between 60 and 75 years old with COVID-19, enrolled during active disease.

The V call is TRBV6-5, the J call TRBJ2-3; 13 positions agree with TRBD2. V gave up 4 bases and J gave up 2 bases; unmatched junction bases: 3. There are 16 residues in the CDR3. CDR1 is MNHEY and CDR2 is SVGAGI in the germline V gene. The CDR3 sequence: CASSSGLAGFTDTQYF. The CDR3 bases are TGTGCCAGCAGTTCGGGACTAGCGGGGTTCACAGATACGCAGTATTTT.

The chain combines TRBV7-3 with TRBJ2-3, with 8 bases identical to TRBD2. This CDR3 has 15 residues. Trimming removed 2 bases from V and 0 bases from J; junction bases left unmatched: 1. Germline values: CDR1 SGHTA, CDR2 FQGTGA. In DNA form, the CDR3 reads TGTGCCAGCAGCTTAGCGGGGGGTAGCACAGATACGCAGTATTTT. It codes for CASSLAGGSTDTQYF.

The chain uses TRBV14 and TRBJ1-4; TRBD1 matches at 7 bases. V was clipped by 1 base and J by 5 bases; unmatched bases: 7. The CDR3 has 16 residues. Germline V lookup: CDR1 SGHDN, CDR2 FVKESK. The CDR3: CASSQVPTGANEKLFF. The CDR3 DNA reads as TGTGCCAGCAGCCAAGTCCCCACAGGGGCAAATGAAAAACTGTTTTTT.

This clone showed up just a few times. This chain connects TRBV11-2 to TRBJ2-3, with 10 bases identical to TRBD2. Germline trimming cut 2 bases from V and 6 bases from J; bases unmatched to any gene: 8. Germline assignment: CDR1 SGHAT and CDR2 FQNNGV. This CDR3 is built from 16 residues. The CDR3 DNA reads TGTGCCAGCAGCTTAATTCCTAGCGGGGGAGCGGATACGCAGTATTTT. This encodes CASSLIPSGGADTQYF.

This clone was observed a few times. This rearrangement joins TRBV6-5 to TRBJ1-1; D ambiguous. Per germline, CDR1 MNHEY and CDR2 SVGAGI. The V end was cut by 8 bases, the J end by 0 bases, with 4 bases between. The CDR3 totals 11 residues. The CDR3 DNA follows: TGTGCCAGCTGGCTGAACACTGAAGCTTTCTTT. This translates into CASWLNTEAFF.

The rearrangement links TRBV10-3 to TRBJ1-5; D gene uncertain. This CDR3 comprises 14 residues. V was cut by 4 bases and J by 1 base, with 8 bases left in between. CDR1 ENHRY and CDR2 SYGVKD come from the germline V gene. The chain's CDR3 is CAISVPGSNQPQHF. CDR3 sequence (DNA): TGTGCCATCAGTGTTCCAGGAAGCAATCAGCCCCAGCATTTT.

The chain combines TRBV6-6 with TRBJ2-2; 9 bases align to TRBD1. The CDR3 contains 14 residues. Germline CDR1 reads MNHNY; CDR2 reads SVGAGI (reference sequence). With V trimmed by 4 bases and J by 5 bases, 2 bases remained unmatched. The CDR3 DNA sequence: TGTGCCAGCAGTTGGACAGGGGAGACCGGGGAGCTGTTTTTT. Translated, it gives CASSWTGETGELFF.

The chain uses TRBV9 and TRBJ2-1; 15 nucleotides align to TRBD2. Germline CDR1 SGDLS, CDR2 YYNGEE. This CDR3 has 18 residues. V shed 4 bases and J 7 bases; nucleotides not matched to a gene: 12. The CDR3 bases are TGTGCCAGCAGCCCCTGGACTAGCGGGAGGGGCTTCTCAAATGAGCAGTTCTTC. Translation gives CASSPWTSGRGFSNEQFF.

CDR3 in amino acids: CASSLSMRGTANEKLFF. The DNA of the CDR3 is TGTGCCAGCAGTTTATCGATGAGGGGGACAGCTAATGAAAAACTGTTTTTT. The chain combines TRBV27 with TRBJ1-4; TRBD1 agrees at 7 bases. CDR3 size: 17 residues. The germline V gene has CDR1 MNHEY and CDR2 SMNVEV (reference sequence). V lost 0 bases to trimming and J lost 3 bases; unmatched junction nucleotides: 7. The variable domain in full, completed from reference TRBV27 and TRBJ1-4, reads EAQVTQNPRYLITVTGKKLTVTCSQNMNHEYMSWYRQDPGLGLRQIYYSMNVEVTDKGDVPEGYKVSRKEKRNFPLILESPSPNQTSLYFCASSLSMRGTANEKLFFGSGTQLSVL.

The V call is TRBV18, the J call TRBJ2-2; D gene unclear. Deletions cut 2 bases from V and 5 bases from J, with 6 bases between. The germline CDR1 and CDR2 sequences are KGHSH and LQKENI. The CDR3 contains 13 residues. The CDR3 protein is CASSPSATGELFF. DNA of the CDR3: TGTGCCAGCTCACCAAGTGCGACCGGGGAGCTGTTTTTT.

This rearrangement joins TRBV11-3 to TRBJ2-1; D ambiguous. The germline V and J ends were trimmed by 4 bases and 6 bases, with 19 bases remaining between them. Germline lookup yields CDR1 SGHNT and CDR2 YENEEA. This CDR3 contains 16 residues. The CDR3: CASSSDKSLSGNEQFF. The CDR3, as DNA: TGTGCCAGCAGCTCCGATAAATCTCTCTCGGGCAATGAGCAGTTCTTC.

The gene calls are TRBV19 and TRBJ1-2, with a possible D match to TRBD1 (5 bases). This CDR3 is 15 amino acids long. Germline V gene sequence: CDR1 LNHDA, CDR2 SQIVND (reference sequence). Trimming stripped 0 bases from V and 3 bases from J, with 11 bases between. CDR3 region: CASSIDQGMHYGYTF. The CDR3 bases are TGTGCCAGTAGTATAGATCAGGGAATGCACTATGGCTACACCTTC.

The chain combines TRBV13 with TRBJ2-4, with D perhaps TRBD1 (5 bases). This CDR3 region has 16 residues. CDR1 PRHDT and CDR2 FYEKMQ come from the germline V gene (reference sequence). Trimming cost V 0 bases and J 0 bases, with 9 bases left between them. The CDR3 DNA is TGTGCCAGCAGCTTAGGCCAGGGTCTAGCCAAAAACATTCAGTACTTC. It specifies CASSLGQGLAKNIQYF.

The rearrangement links TRBV24-1 to TRBJ2-1, with D possibly matching TRBD2 (5 bases). V gave up 0 bases and J gave up 7 bases, with 6 bases separating them. This CDR3 region has 13 residues. From germline, CDR1 is KGHDR and CDR2 SFDVKD. CDR3 DNA sequence: TGTGCCACCAGTGATTTGGGAGGAAATGAGCAGTTCTTC. This translates into CATSDLGGNEQFF.

J is TRBJ2-2 and V is TRBV6-5, with 7 nucleotides matching TRBD1. The ends lost 7 bases at V and 5 bases at J; junction bases unmatched: 4. The CDR3 runs to 13 residues. Germline V lookup: CDR1 MNHEY, CDR2 SVGAGI. The CDR3 bases are TGTGCCAGCATAGGGGGCGTTACCGGGGAGCTGTTTTTT. This sequence encodes CASIGGVTGELFF.

As DNA, the CDR3 is TGCAGCGTTGTCTCCCTCCTAACAGGGGTATCACCTTACGAGCAGTACTTC. Amino acids: CSVVSLLTGVSPYEQYF. The chain combines TRBV29-1 with TRBJ2-7; 7 bases match TRBD1. V gave up 4 bases and J gave up 4 bases; unmatched junction bases: 19. The CDR3 runs to 17 residues. CDR1 SQVTM and CDR2 ANQGSEA come from the germline V gene.

The chain is built from TRBV27 and TRBJ2-4; TRBD1 matches 11 bases. The CDR3 contains 14 residues. V gave up 3 bases and J gave up 7 bases; unmatched junction bases: 2. CDR1 is MNHEY and CDR2 is SMNVEV in the germline V gene (reference sequence). CDR3 region: CASSLGTGGNIQYF. The CDR3 DNA sequence: TGTGCCAGCAGTTTGGGGACAGGGGGGAACATTCAGTACTTC.

This rearrangement joins TRBV7-2 to TRBJ2-2; 12 nucleotides line up with TRBD2. With 5 bases clipped from V and 0 bases from J, the junction kept 4 bases outside the gene matches. The CDR3 runs to 17 residues. CDR1 and CDR2 from the germline V gene are SGHTA and FQGNSA. CDR3 sequence reads: CASSKRTSGANTGELFF. As DNA, the CDR3 is TGTGCCAGCAGCAAGAGGACTAGCGGGGCGAACACCGGGGAGCTGTTTTTT.

The rearrangement uses TRBV2 and TRBJ2-7, with D possibly being TRBD2 (5 bases). There are 15 residues in the CDR3. The germline CDR1 and CDR2 sequences are SNHLY and FYNNEI. V lost 6 bases, J lost 4 bases, and 19 bases lay in between. The CDR3 here is CASSDRGIALYEQYF. The CDR3 DNA reads as TGTGCCAGCAGCGATCGGGGTATCGCCCTTTACGAGCAGTACTTC.

The chain links TRBV5-6 to TRBJ2-1, with TRBD2 matching over 9 bases. There are 17 residues in the CDR3. CDR1 SGHDT and CDR2 YYEEEE come from the germline V gene. V shed 3 bases and J 3 bases; nucleotides not matched to a gene: 10. CDR3 nucleotides: TGTGCCAGCAGCTGGCGGTTAGCGGGGGCCTTCTACAATGAGCAGTTCTTC. Translation: CASSWRLAGAFYNEQFF.

The chain couples TRBV4-2 to TRBJ2-2; a weak D match, TRBD2 (5 bases). V gave up 4 bases and J gave up 1 base, with 10 bases separating them. Germline V gene lookup returns CDR1 LGHNA and CDR2 YNFKEQ. This CDR3 is built from 15 residues. The CDR3 sequence: CASSLVALNTGELFF. The CDR3 DNA is TGTGCCAGCAGCCTCGTAGCGCTGAACACCGGGGAGCTGTTTTTT.

The rearrangement joins TRBV7-9 to TRBJ2-3; 10 bases align to TRBD1. In germline, CDR1 is SEHNR, CDR2 FQNEAQ (reference sequence). The trim removed 5 bases at V and 5 bases at J, leaving 10 bases unmatched. The CDR3 loop spans 16 amino acids. The chain's CDR3 is CASSGFQTGGGDTQYF. CDR3 nucleotide sequence: TGTGCCAGCAGCGGTTTCCAGACAGGGGGCGGAGATACGCAGTATTTT.

The V gene is TRBV29-1, the J gene TRBJ1-2, with 9 bases matching TRBD1. This CDR3 is 14 amino acids long. The trim removed 6 bases at V and 4 bases at J, leaving 9 bases unmatched. Germline values: CDR1 SQVTM, CDR2 ANQGSEA. CDR3 protein: CSVVTGGATYGYTF. As DNA, the CDR3 is TGCAGCGTAGTCACAGGGGGCGCAACCTATGGCTACACCTTC.

This rearrangement joins TRBV15 to TRBJ2-7; D is uncertain. Germline assignment: CDR1 LNHNV and CDR2 YYDKDF (reference sequence). V was pared by 0 bases and J by 0 bases, with 6 bases between. The CDR3 has 14 amino acids. CDR3 in amino acids: CATSRDVSSYEQYF. DNA for the CDR3: TGTGCCACCAGCAGAGATGTGAGCTCCTACGAGCAGTACTTC. Supplemented by reference TRBV15 and TRBJ2-7, the full variable domain reads DAMVIQNPRYQVTQFGKPVTLSCSQTLNHNVMYWYQQKSSQAPKLLFHYYDKDFNNEADTPDNFQSRRPNTSFCFLDIRSPGLGDTAMYLCATSRDVSSYEQYFGPGTRLTVT.

The chain carries TRBV5-6 and TRBJ1-1, with D hard to call. The V end lost 2 bases, the J end lost 4 bases, and 12 bases lay between the germline ends. CDR1 SGHDT and CDR2 YYEEEE come from the germline V gene. The CDR3 spans 14 residues. The CDR3 protein is CASSLDLLSTEAFF. The CDR3, as DNA: TGTGCCAGCAGCTTAGACTTGCTTAGCACTGAAGCTTTCTTT. The full variable domain, in which reference TRBV5-6 and TRBJ1-1 provide the parts outside the CDR3, is DAGVTQSPTHLIKTRGQQVTLRCSPKSGHDTVSWYQQALGQGPQFIFQYYEEEERQRGNFPDRFSGHQFPNYSSELNVNALLLGDSALYLCASSLDLLSTEAFFGQGTRLTVV.

The gene calls are TRBV11-2 and TRBJ2-3; 10 nucleotides agree with TRBD2. In germline, CDR1 is SGHAT, CDR2 FQNNGV. The CDR3 covers 17 residues. V lost 1 base to trimming and J lost 3 bases; unmatched junction nucleotides: 7. CDR3 nucleotides: TGTGCCAGCAGCTTAGTAGGACTAGCGGTTTTAACAGATACGCAGTATTTT. Translation gives CASSLVGLAVLTDTQYF.